A single sample is the source of the 31 T cell receptor beta chains below, sequenced in a study of control samples from healthy donors and cancer patients (dated by TCRdb to 2020 to 2022). Receptor amplification or capture employed the immunoSEQ multiplex PCR assay. TCRdb provides this immuneACCESS table in a form limited to in-frame rearrangements. Some clones are lacking; in checked studies, under half of them reflect an unresolved V gene, and why the rest are absent is not known. Within this sample are 150,000 or so clones, with 91% of them counted one time only. Of the sample, 5.5% to 9% falls within the top ten clones. Sequenced input: blood. These receptors all stem from a man aged 18 to 29 in good health.

V is TRBV6-5 and J is TRBJ2-2, with D maybe TRBD1 (6 bases). The CDR3 consists of 15 residues. The germline CDR1 and CDR2 sequences are MNHEY and SVGAGI. The V end was cut by 6 bases, the J end by 6 bases, with 17 bases between. The DNA of the CDR3 is TGTGCCAGCAGCGCGCAGCTAGGGGGTCCCGGGGAGCTGTTTTTT. It is translated as CASSAQLGGPGELFF.

The chain employs TRBV6-5 and TRBJ2-4; D not resolved. Between the trimmed V and J ends, which lost 5 bases and 6 bases, there was a span of 14 bases. This CDR3 comprises 14 residues. Germline CDR1 is MNHEY and CDR2 is SVGAGI. The CDR3: CASSPRTESNIQYF. CDR3 coding DNA: TGTGCCAGCAGTCCGCGGACCGAATCAAACATTCAGTACTTC.

This chain uses TRBV5-5 with TRBJ1-2; D is possibly TRBD1 (6 bases). V was shortened by 4 bases and J by 6 bases, with 13 bases between the two germline ends. CDR3 length: 13 amino acids. The germline gives CDR1 SGHKS, CDR2 YYEKEE (reference sequence). CDR3 sequence: CASSATGGNGYTF. The CDR3 DNA reads as TGTGCCAGCAGCGCGACAGGTGGCAATGGCTACACCTTC.

The chain joins TRBV7-9 to TRBJ2-7; 8 bases align to TRBD2. The trim removed 5 bases at V and 6 bases at J, leaving 9 bases unmatched. CDR1 SEHNR and CDR2 FQNEAQ come from the germline V gene (reference sequence). There are 14 residues in the CDR3. CDR3: CASSPRTSLVEQYF. The CDR3 coding sequence is TGTGCCAGCAGCCCCCGGACTAGCCTCGTCGAGCAGTACTTC.

V usage is TRBV2 and J usage is TRBJ2-1, with TRBD2 matching over 7 bases. The germline gives CDR1 SNHLY, CDR2 FYNNEI. The V segment lost 0 bases and the J segment 2 bases; nucleotides outside the gene matches: 7. CDR3 size: 17 residues. This CDR3 is CASSEADRLAAYNEQFF. Here the CDR3 DNA reads TGTGCCAGCAGTGAAGCGGATCGACTAGCAGCCTACAATGAGCAGTTCTTC. Looking up the rest from reference TRBV2 and TRBJ2-1 gives the full variable domain: EPEVTQTPSHQVTQMGQEVILRCVPISNHLYFYWYRQILGQKVEFLVSFYNNEISEKSEIFDDQFSVERPDGSNFTLKIRSTKLEDSAMYFCASSEADRLAAYNEQFFGPGTRLTVL.

The chain links TRBV7-3 to TRBJ2-1, with D possibly TRBD1 on 5 matching bases. The CDR3 has 17 amino acids. CDR1 SGHTA and CDR2 FQGTGA come from the germline V gene. The V and J ends lost 3 bases and 5 bases respectively, with 20 bases between them. This CDR3 reads CASSFSRGPSGDNEQFF. In DNA, the CDR3 is TGTGCCAGCAGCTTCAGTAGGGGCCCCTCGGGCGACAATGAGCAGTTCTTC.

The chain couples TRBV7-9 to TRBJ1-2; tentative D call: TRBD1 (5 bases). The V end lost 1 base, the J end lost 6 bases, and 12 bases lay between the germline ends. From germline, CDR1 is SEHNR and CDR2 FQNEAQ (reference sequence). The CDR3 covers 14 residues. For the CDR3, the DNA is TGTGCCAGCAGCTTAGTTCGGGGGAGCGATGGCTACACCTTC. Protein: CASSLVRGSDGYTF.

This clone has just one count. The V and J genes are TRBV15 and TRBJ2-5; no firm D call. Looked up from germline, CDR1 is LNHNV and CDR2 is YYDKDF (reference sequence). The CDR3 has 16 amino acids. The germline V and J ends were trimmed by 0 bases and 7 bases, with 18 bases remaining between them. In nucleotides, the CDR3 is TGTGCCACCAGCAGAGAGGTTGTGGTAGCCCAAACGACCCAGTACTTC. Translating gives CATSREVVVAQTTQYF.

This sequence joins TRBV5-1 and TRBJ2-5; 8 nucleotides agree with TRBD1. Germline CDR1 is SGHRS and CDR2 is YFSETQ. V trimming: 3 bases; J trimming: 4 bases; junction bases outside the gene matches: 8. The CDR3 has 15 residues. In nucleotides, the CDR3 is TGCGCCAGCAGCTGGCGACAGGGGCGGGGAGAGACCCAGTACTTC. This codes for CASSWRQGRGETQYF.

V and J are TRBV6-5 and TRBJ1-1, with 7 bases that match TRBD1. The V gene's germline CDR1 is MNHEY and CDR2 SVGAGI. CDR3 length: 15 amino acids. The V segment lost 6 bases and the J segment 1 base; nucleotides outside the gene matches: 8. Written as DNA, the CDR3 is TGTGCCAGCAGCTACAGGGGAATGGGGAACACTGAAGCTTTCTTT. Its translation: CASSYRGMGNTEAFF.

The V and J genes are TRBV6-5 and TRBJ2-4, with a weak D call TRBD2 (6 bases). Germline CDR1 is MNHEY and CDR2 is SVGAGI. Between the trimmed V and J ends, which lost 1 base and 1 base, there was a span of 8 bases. This CDR3 region has 15 residues. The CDR3 DNA reads as TGTGCCAGCAGTTACTATCGGGAGGCCAAAAACATTCAGTACTTC. Translation gives CASSYYREAKNIQYF.

This clone appeared a single time. The V call is TRBV12-3 or TRBV12-4, the J call TRBJ1-1; D possibly corresponds to TRBD1 (5 bases). This CDR3 contains 13 residues. Between the trimmed V and J ends, which lost 3 bases and 4 bases, there was a span of 9 bases. For the CDR3, the DNA is TGTGCCAGCAGTTTGCGTGGGGGCACTGAAGCTTTCTTT. This codes for CASSLRGGTEAFF.

This rearrangement joins TRBV2 to TRBJ1-4; D may be TRBD1 (5 bases). Trimming left V 6 bases short and J 0 bases short, with 11 bases between. Germline V gives CDR1 SNHLY, CDR2 FYNNEI. This CDR3 has 15 amino acids. CDR3 sequence reads: CASSGTFATNEKLFF. The CDR3 nucleotides read TGTGCCAGCAGCGGGACCTTTGCAACTAATGAAAAACTGTTTTTT.

The chain joins TRBV7-9 to TRBJ2-3; TRBD2 aligns across 9 bases. Losses at the gene ends were 5 bases for V and 0 bases for J; bases not matched to a gene: 12. Per germline, CDR1 SEHNR and CDR2 FQNEAQ (reference sequence). The CDR3 totals 18 residues. The CDR3 nucleotides read TGTGCCAGCAGCCCCACGGGACTAGCAAGTGTTAGCACAGATACGCAGTATTTT. This gives the protein CASSPTGLASVSTDTQYF.

This chain links TRBV28 with TRBJ1-2; 7 bases line up with TRBD1. This CDR3 region has 15 residues. Germline values: CDR1 MDHEN, CDR2 SYDVKM. Trimming at V came to 7 bases and at J to 5 bases, leaving 13 bases not matched to a gene. The CDR3 loop reads CASTSPQGVRYGYTF. The DNA for the CDR3 is TGTGCCAGCACCAGCCCGCAGGGGGTTCGATATGGCTACACCTTC.

The V gene is TRBV27, the J gene TRBJ2-7, with D possibly being TRBD1 or TRBD2 (5 bases each). Germline loops: CDR1 MNHEY, CDR2 SMNVEV (reference sequence). This CDR3 is built from 13 residues. V was cut by 5 bases and J by 4 bases, with 12 bases left in between. The CDR3 DNA sequence: TGTGCCAGCAGTCGTACAGGCGGGTACGAGCAGTACTTC. This gives the protein CASSRTGGYEQYF.

This chain links TRBV4-3 with TRBJ2-7; TRBD2 aligns across 7 bases. Losses at the gene ends were 1 base for V and 2 bases for J; bases not matched to a gene: 11. The CDR3 sequence is 17 residues long. The germline V gene has CDR1 LGHNA and CDR2 YSLEER. CDR3: CASSQGLGEGSTYEQYF. CDR3 bases: TGCGCCAGCAGCCAAGGGCTCGGGGAGGGAAGTACCTACGAGCAGTACTTC.

V and J are TRBV7-2 and TRBJ2-5; D unresolved. The ends were cut back, 0 bases at V and 3 bases at J, with 5 bases in the middle. The germline gives CDR1 SGHTA, CDR2 FQGNSA. The CDR3 runs 13 residues. In nucleotides, the CDR3 is TGTGCCAGCAGCTTAGCAGGGAAAGAGACCCAGTACTTC. Translated, it gives CASSLAGKETQYF.

The chain is built from TRBV24-1 and TRBJ2-1; perhaps TRBD1 as D (6 bases). The CDR3 is 18 amino acids. The V end was cut by 3 bases, the J end by 0 bases, with 17 bases between. The germline gives CDR1 KGHDR, CDR2 SFDVKD. The CDR3 sequence: CATSDPDPTGSSYNEQFF. The CDR3 DNA reads as TGTGCCACCAGTGATCCGGATCCAACAGGGAGCTCCTACAATGAGCAGTTCTTC.

V and J are TRBV4-1 and TRBJ2-7; TRBD1 is a possible D gene (5 bases). Per germline, CDR1 MGHRA and CDR2 YSYEKL. V lost 4 bases to trimming and J lost 1 base, with 14 bases between them. This CDR3 is 15 amino acids long. The DNA of the CDR3 is TGCGCCAGCAGCCCCTCAGGGCCGGATTCCTACGAGCAGTACTTC. Protein sequence: CASSPSGPDSYEQYF.

V is TRBV2 and J is TRBJ1-5, with D tentatively TRBD1 (6 bases). The length of the CDR3 is 14 residues. V was clipped by 5 bases and J by 3 bases, with 11 bases between them. The germline V gene has CDR1 SNHLY and CDR2 FYNNEI. Here the CDR3 reads CASSRDTPNQPQHF. The CDR3 DNA reads TGTGCCAGCAGTCGGGACACCCCCAATCAGCCCCAGCATTTT.

This rearrangement joins TRBV6-1 to TRBJ1-2; possibly TRBD1 for D (6 bases). The CDR3 totals 16 residues. The V gene lost 4 bases and the J gene lost 7 bases, with 22 bases spanning the gap. CDR1 and CDR2 (germline): MNHNS, SASEGT. DNA for the CDR3: TGTGCCAGCAGTGGGATACAGGGAAGAGGGACTACTGGCTACACCTTC. This sequence encodes CASSGIQGRGTTGYTF.

This clone has a single count. J is TRBJ1-3 and V is TRBV7-9, with D perhaps TRBD1 (5 bases). Deletions cut 4 bases from V and 2 bases from J, with 15 bases between. In germline, CDR1 is SEHNR, CDR2 FQNEAQ (reference sequence). This CDR3 region has 16 residues. The CDR3 nucleotides are TGTGCCAGCAGCTCCAGGTGGGGGGTGACTGGAAACACCATATATTTT. As protein: CASSSRWGVTGNTIYF.

This clone was detected only once. The chain employs TRBV2 and TRBJ1-3, with a tentative D call TRBD1 (5 bases). CDR3 size: 14 residues. The germline V gene encodes CDR1 SNHLY and CDR2 FYNNEI. Trimming removed 2 bases from V and 4 bases from J, with 9 bases in between. The CDR3: CASSETGAGNTIYF. CDR3 sequence (DNA): TGTGCCAGCAGTGAAACAGGAGCAGGAAACACCATATATTTT.

Here the CDR3 reads CASRPGTALNSPLHF. In DNA, the CDR3 is TGTGCCAGCAGGCCTGGGACAGCCCTTAATTCACCCCTCCACTTT. The chain recombines TRBV6-5 with TRBJ1-6, with TRBD1 matching over 7 bases. V was pared by 6 bases and J by 6 bases, with 8 bases of the junction left unmatched. Germline V CDR1 and CDR2: MNHEY, SVGAGI. The CDR3 contains 15 residues.

This clone was detected only a few times. The chain uses TRBV5-1 and TRBJ1-2; the match to TRBD1 covers 11 bases. CDR3 size: 15 residues. Germline-derived CDR1 and CDR2 are SGHRS and YFSETQ. Losses at the gene ends were 0 bases for V and 3 bases for J; bases not matched to a gene: 1. DNA for the CDR3: TGCGCCAGCAGCTTGGGGACAGGGGGCGACTATGGCTACACCTTC. Translation: CASSLGTGGDYGYTF.

This chain uses TRBV5-5 with TRBJ1-1; D gene unclear. From germline, CDR1 is SGHKS and CDR2 YYEKEE (reference sequence). This CDR3 comprises 15 residues. The ends were cut back, 0 bases at V and 4 bases at J, with 13 bases in the middle. The CDR3 sequence is CASSLGRTRSTEAFF. Here the CDR3 DNA reads TGTGCCAGCAGCTTGGGGCGAACCAGGAGCACTGAAGCTTTCTTT. Combining the CDR3 with reference TRBV5-5 and TRBJ1-1 gives the whole variable domain DAGVTQSPTHLIKTRGQQVTLRCSPISGHKSVSWYQQVLGQGPQFIFQYYEKEERGRGNFPDRFSARQFPNYSSELNVNALLLGDSALYLCASSLGRTRSTEAFFGQGTRLTVV.

This clone showed up just once. Here the CDR3 reads CASSVDDLDTQYF. The CDR3 DNA reads TGTGCCAGCAGCGTAGACGACCTAGATACGCAGTATTTT. The V call is TRBV7-3, the J call TRBJ2-3; no definite D call. There are 13 residues in the CDR3. V lost 5 bases and J 5 bases, leaving 11 bases between the germline ends. Germline lookup yields CDR1 SGHTA and CDR2 FQGTGA.

This chain links TRBV28 with TRBJ2-3; 7 bases map to TRBD1. The CDR3 runs 14 residues. From germline, CDR1 is MDHEN and CDR2 SYDVKM. Unmatched junction bases numbered 3, after V lost 6 bases and J lost 0 bases. For the CDR3, the DNA is TGTGCCAGCAGGGCAGGGGGTAGCACAGATACGCAGTATTTT. Amino acid sequence: CASRAGGSTDTQYF.

V gene TRBV2 combines with J gene TRBJ1-1; 8 nucleotides line up with TRBD1. CDR3 size: 15 residues. Looked up from germline, CDR1 is SNHLY and CDR2 is FYNNEI. The trim removed 7 bases at V and 2 bases at J, leaving 9 bases unmatched. The CDR3 sequence is CASKGETGDNTEAFF. The CDR3 DNA sequence: TGTGCCAGCAAGGGTGAGACAGGGGACAACACTGAAGCTTTCTTT. Variable domain in full (rest from reference TRBV2 and TRBJ1-1): EPEVTQTPSHQVTQMGQEVILRCVPISNHLYFYWYRQILGQKVEFLVSFYNNEISEKSEIFDDQFSVERPDGSNFTLKIRSTKLEDSAMYFCASKGETGDNTEAFFGQGTRLTVV.

In regard to this clone: Distinct nucleotide sequences in the sample also encode this CDR3. The chain recombines TRBV29-1 with TRBJ2-3; perhaps D is TRBD1 or TRBD2 (5 bases each). CDR1 is SQVTM, CDR2 ANQGSEA, per germline. Trimming removed 2 bases at V and 1 base at J, with 7 bases between. The length of the CDR3 is 13 residues. The CDR3 coding sequence is TGCAGCGTTGAACGAGGGGGCACAGATACGCAGTATTTT. It translates to CSVERGGTDTQYF.